A selection of T cell receptor beta chains follows, all from one sample in a study of blood T cell repertoires in COVID-19. This table comes from immunoSEQ multiplex PCR, and its TCRdb copy is limited to in-frame clones, with some not included. The sample has approximately 190,000 clones, roughly four fifths seen once. Sequenced: peripheral blood. All receptors come from a woman between 65 and 79 years old with active or convalescent COVID-19. The CDR3 runs from the conserved cysteine through the conserved F or W. A D gene is named only where the DNA matches it firmly. A clone size is listed for some rows: how often the clone was seen (once, few, many), or a class if it is expanded.

v_call	d_call	clone_size	j_call	cdr3_nt	cdr3_aa
TRBV9	TRBD2	NA	TRBJ2-3	TGTGCCAGCAGCGTTAGCGGGCGCACAGATACGCAGTATTTT	CASSVSGRTDTQYF
TRBV3-1/TRBV3-2	TRBD2	NA	TRBJ2-7	TGTGCCAGCAGCCTCCGAGCGGGATACTACGAGCAGTACTTC	CASSLRAGYYEQYF
TRBV6-5	TRBD2	NA	TRBJ2-7	TGTGCCAGCAGCACCGGGACTAGCGCGTCCTACGAGCAGTACTTC	CASSTGTSASYEQYF
TRBV15	NA	NA	TRBJ2-1	TGTGCCACCAGCCAGGAAAAGCGGGCGCTTAATGAGCAGTTCTTC	CATSQEKRALNEQFF
TRBV3-1/TRBV3-2	NA	NA	TRBJ2-3	TGTGCCAGCAGCCAAGCCCCGGGGTTCACAGATACGCAGTATTTT	CASSQAPGFTDTQYF
TRBV29-1	NA	NA	TRBJ1-1	TGCAGCGTTCCCCGTCGGACAAGTCCGAACACTGAAGCTTTCTTT	CSVPRRTSPNTEAFF
TRBV2	NA	NA	TRBJ1-5	TGTGCCAGCAGTGGGTTGGGTACAGGGTTGGATCAGCCCCAGCATTTT	CASSGLGTGLDQPQHF
TRBV12-3/TRBV12-4	NA	NA	TRBJ2-7	TGTGCCAGCAGTCTGACTAGTATCTACGAGCAGTACTTC	CASSLTSIYEQYF
TRBV5-1	NA	NA	TRBJ1-6	TGCGCCAGCAGCTTGTCTGACACCCCCTATAATTCACCCCTCCACTTT	CASSLSDTPYNSPLHF
TRBV18	NA	NA	TRBJ1-6	TGTGCCAGCTCCGGGGATTCACCCCTCCACTTT	CASSGDSPLHF
TRBV13	TRBD1	NA	TRBJ1-2	TGTGCCAGCAGCTTAGCCCGGGACAGGGTTCGCGGCTACACCTTC	CASSLARDRVRGYTF
TRBV10-2	TRBD2	NA	TRBJ2-7	TGCGCCAGCAGGGCCATCAGCGGGGTCTCCTACGAGCAGTACTTC	CASRAISGVSYEQYF
TRBV11-2	TRBD2	NA	TRBJ2-1	TGTGCCAGCAGCCCCCCCGGGACTAGGGCTTACAATGAGCAGTTCTTC	CASSPPGTRAYNEQFF
TRBV14	NA	once	TRBJ1-3	TGTGCCAGCAGCCAAGAACAGATCTCTGGAAACACCATATATTTT	CASSQEQISGNTIYF
TRBV3-1/TRBV3-2	NA	NA	TRBJ2-7	TGTGCCAGCAGCCAGTCCCACAGGGCGCACGAGCAGTACTTC	CASSQSHRAHEQYF
TRBV27	TRBD1	NA	TRBJ2-1	TGTGCCAGCAGTACAGGGGTTGGCAATGAGCAGTTCTTC	CASSTGVGNEQFF
TRBV28	NA	many	TRBJ1-2	TGTGCCAGCAGTTTGCGGGGGGCAGGTGGCTACACCTTC	CASSLRGAGGYTF
TRBV12-5	TRBD1	NA	TRBJ2-3	TGTGCTAGTGGTCCTGGACAGGGATGGGATACGCAGTATTTT	CASGPGQGWDTQYF
TRBV25-1	TRBD1	NA	TRBJ1-6	TGTGCCAGCAGACAGGGGGGTTATAATTCACCCCTCCACTTT	CASRQGGYNSPLHF
TRBV6-5	NA	few	TRBJ1-1	TGTGCCAGCAGTTCCCGGGTAGGGAACACTGAAGCTTTCTTT	CASSSRVGNTEAFF
TRBV5-5	NA	medium-sized	TRBJ2-2	TGTGCCAGCAGCCCCCTTGGAGGGGCGGTCGGGGAGCTGTTTTTT	CASSPLGGAVGELFF
TRBV13	TRBD2	NA	TRBJ2-4	TGTGCCAGCAGCTTAGGCGCGATCGCCCGACTAGCGGGAGCGGACATTCAGTACTTC	CASSLGAIARLAGADIQYF
TRBV19	TRBD1	NA	TRBJ1-5	TGTGCCAGTATTGGGGACAGGGGCATTCAGCCCCAGCATTTT	CASIGDRGIQPQHF
TRBV19	NA	NA	TRBJ1-5	TGTGCCAGTAGTATCAGCGATTATAGCAATCAGCCCCAGCATTTT	CASSISDYSNQPQHF
TRBV7-3	TRBD2	NA	TRBJ2-1	TGTGCCAGCAGCCCAAGCCCCGGGAGGAGCAATGAGCAGTTCTTC	CASSPSPGRSNEQFF
TRBV3-1/TRBV3-2	TRBD2	NA	TRBJ2-1	TGTGCCAGCAGCCCTAGCGGGATAGTCTATGAGCAGTTCTTC	CASSPSGIVYEQFF
TRBV4-2	NA	NA	TRBJ1-2	TGTGCCAGCAGCCAAGCCCAAACTCGCTACACCTTC	CASSQAQTRYTF
TRBV6-2/TRBV6-3	NA	once	TRBJ1-6	TGTGCCAGCAGTCACCCGGTCGGAGTAGTCCACTTT	CASSHPVGVVHF